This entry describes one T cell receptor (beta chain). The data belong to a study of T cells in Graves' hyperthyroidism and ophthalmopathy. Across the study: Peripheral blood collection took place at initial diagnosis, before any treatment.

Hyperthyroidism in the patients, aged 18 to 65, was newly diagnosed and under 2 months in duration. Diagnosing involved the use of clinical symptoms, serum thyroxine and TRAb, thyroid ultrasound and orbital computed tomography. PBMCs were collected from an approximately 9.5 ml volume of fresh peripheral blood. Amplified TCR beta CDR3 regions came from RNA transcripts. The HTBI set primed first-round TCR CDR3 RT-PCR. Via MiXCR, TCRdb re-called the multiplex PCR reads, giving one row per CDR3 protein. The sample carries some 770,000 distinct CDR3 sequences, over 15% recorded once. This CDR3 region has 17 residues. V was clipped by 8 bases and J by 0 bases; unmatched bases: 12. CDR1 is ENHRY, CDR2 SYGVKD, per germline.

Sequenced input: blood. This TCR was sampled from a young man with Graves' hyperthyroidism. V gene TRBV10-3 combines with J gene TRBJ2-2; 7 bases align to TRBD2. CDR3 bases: TGTGCCATCCCCGCGGGAGAGGGGTTGGCGAACACCGGGGAGCTGTTTTTT. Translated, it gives CAIPAGEGLANTGELFF.